This T cell receptor (beta chain) stems from a study of precursors of human CD4 cytotoxic T cells listed by TCRdb under 2018. Concerning the study at large: CD4+ memory subsets from approximately 13 donors in total were covered by the bulk TCR-seq analysis. Sequences for both the TCRalpha and TCRbeta chains came out of the TCR-seq analysis of about 15 donors (table S7).

From the germline V gene, CDR1 is MDHEN and CDR2 is SYDVKM. The CDR3 goes from the cysteine to the phenylalanine over 14 residues. Only CDR3 DNA is held: 42 bases, read in frame from base 1. V is shortened by 8 bases, J by 5 bases, and the region joining them spans 18 bases. To test for a precursor-effector relationship among CD4 cytotoxic T cells, four sorted CD4+ memory subsets (TCM, TEM, IL-7Rhigh TEMRA, IL-7R- TEMRA) underwent bulk UMI-based TCR sequencing. Cells were obtained from peripheral blood mononuclear cells that had been isolated from human blood. The run used an Illumina MiSeq. The paper's processing steps were these. Repertoire diversity was measured with the Shannon-Wiener index computed in VDJtools. Expanded TCRbeta clonotypes were defined as those with a clonotype frequency of at least 3. Through fastp at Q25 and MiXCR, TCRdb rebuilt clones from the public reads, retaining in-frame beta chains. A single entry per CDR3 protein holds the most common genes and DNA from its merged rows. Here the V and J calls rest on TCRdb's processing, not on the authors' analysis. Here the sample has about 510 distinct CDR3 sequences; 15% to 20% occur a single time. The top ten hold around 17% of the sample.

As regards this clonotype: Its antigen target is currently unknown. Per-base quality was not reported, and no clone a single base away is much larger than it.

General findings and caveats noted by the study authors: Only about 95% of the 14 donors were included in some bulk TCR-seq comparisons, which suggests that not every subset was available for every donor. According to the authors, a human observational design cannot definitively establish the direction of differentiation between precursor and effector cells. Expanded effector clonotypes accounted for a larger share of IL-7Rhigh TEMRA clonotypes than of TEM or TCM clonotypes. IL-7Rhigh and IL-7R- TEMRA subsets showed more restricted TCR repertoires, with lower diversity and more expanded clonotypes, than TCM and TEM subsets.

Material for sequencing was memory CD4+ T cells from blood (PBMCs). This TCR came from a human donor in good health. The chain employs TRBV28 and TRBJ2-5; TRBD1 is a possible D gene, resting on 6 matching bases. The CDR3 region has the sequence CASRPSGVRETQYF. The DNA sequence follows: TGTGCCAGCCGTCCATCAGGGGTAAGGGAGACCCAGTACTTC.